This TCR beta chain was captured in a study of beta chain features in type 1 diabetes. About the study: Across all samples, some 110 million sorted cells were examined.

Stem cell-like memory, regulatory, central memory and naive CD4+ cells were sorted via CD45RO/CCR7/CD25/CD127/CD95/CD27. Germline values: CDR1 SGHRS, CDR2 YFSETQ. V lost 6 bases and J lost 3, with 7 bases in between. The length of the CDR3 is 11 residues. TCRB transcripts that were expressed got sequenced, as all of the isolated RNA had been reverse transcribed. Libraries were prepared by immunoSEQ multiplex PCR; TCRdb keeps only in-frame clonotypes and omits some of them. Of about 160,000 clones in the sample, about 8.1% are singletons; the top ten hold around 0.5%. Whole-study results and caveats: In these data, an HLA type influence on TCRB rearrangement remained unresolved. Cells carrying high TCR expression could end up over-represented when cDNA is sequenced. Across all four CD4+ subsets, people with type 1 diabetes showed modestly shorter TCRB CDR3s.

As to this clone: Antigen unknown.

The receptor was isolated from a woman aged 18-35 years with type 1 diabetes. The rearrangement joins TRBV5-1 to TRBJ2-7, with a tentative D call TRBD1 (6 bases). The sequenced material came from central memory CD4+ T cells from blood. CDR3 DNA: TGCGCCAGCACAGGGGACTACGAGCAGTACTTC. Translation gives CASTGDYEQYF.